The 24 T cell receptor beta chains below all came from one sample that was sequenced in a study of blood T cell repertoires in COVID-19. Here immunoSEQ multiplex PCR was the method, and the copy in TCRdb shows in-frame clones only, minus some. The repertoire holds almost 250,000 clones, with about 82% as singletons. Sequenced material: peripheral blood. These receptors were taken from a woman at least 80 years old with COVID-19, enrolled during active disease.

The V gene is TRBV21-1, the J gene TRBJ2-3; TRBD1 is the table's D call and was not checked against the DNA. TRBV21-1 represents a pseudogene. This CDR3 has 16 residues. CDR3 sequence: CASSKAGQLRRETQYF. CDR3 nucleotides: TGTGCCAGCAGCAAAGCGGGACAGCTGCGACGTGAGACGCAGTATTTT.

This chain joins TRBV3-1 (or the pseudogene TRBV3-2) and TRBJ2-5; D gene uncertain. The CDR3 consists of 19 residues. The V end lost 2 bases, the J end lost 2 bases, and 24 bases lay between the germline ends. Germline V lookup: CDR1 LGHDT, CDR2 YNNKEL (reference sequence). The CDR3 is CASSQLLPPPHYGQETQYF. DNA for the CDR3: TGTGCCAGCAGCCAACTATTGCCTCCCCCCCATTACGGGCAAGAGACCCAGTACTTC.

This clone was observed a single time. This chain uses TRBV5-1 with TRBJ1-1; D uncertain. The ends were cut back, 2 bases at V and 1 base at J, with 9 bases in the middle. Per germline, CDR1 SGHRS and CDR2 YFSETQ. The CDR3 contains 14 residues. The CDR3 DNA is TGCGCCAGCAGCTTCAACTCGGGGAACACTGAAGCTTTCTTT. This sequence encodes CASSFNSGNTEAFF. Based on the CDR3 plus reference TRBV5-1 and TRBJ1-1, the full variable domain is KAGVTQTPRYLIKTRGQQVTLSCSPISGHRSVSWYQQTPGQGLQFLFEYFSETQRNKGNFPGRFSGRQFSNSRSEMNVSTLELGDSALYLCASSFNSGNTEAFFGQGTRLTVV.

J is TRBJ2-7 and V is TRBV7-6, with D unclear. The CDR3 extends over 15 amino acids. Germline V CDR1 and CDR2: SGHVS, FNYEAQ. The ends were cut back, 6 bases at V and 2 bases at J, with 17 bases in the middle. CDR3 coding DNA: TGTGCCAGCAGTCCTACTACTCCCCGCACCTACGAGCAGTACTTC. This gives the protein CASSPTTPRTYEQYF.

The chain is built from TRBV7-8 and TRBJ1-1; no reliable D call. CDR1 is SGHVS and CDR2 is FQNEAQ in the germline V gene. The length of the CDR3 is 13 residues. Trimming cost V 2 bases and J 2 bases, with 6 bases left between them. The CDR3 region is CASSLKQNTEAFF. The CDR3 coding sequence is TGTGCCAGCAGCTTAAAACAAAACACTGAAGCTTTCTTT.

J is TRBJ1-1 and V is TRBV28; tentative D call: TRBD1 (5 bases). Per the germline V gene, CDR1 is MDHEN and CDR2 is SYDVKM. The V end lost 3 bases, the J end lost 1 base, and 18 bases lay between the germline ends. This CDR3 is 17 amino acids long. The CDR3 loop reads CASSFYGGSDGNTEAFF. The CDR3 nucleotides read TGTGCCAGCAGTTTCTACGGGGGTTCTGACGGGAACACTGAAGCTTTCTTT.

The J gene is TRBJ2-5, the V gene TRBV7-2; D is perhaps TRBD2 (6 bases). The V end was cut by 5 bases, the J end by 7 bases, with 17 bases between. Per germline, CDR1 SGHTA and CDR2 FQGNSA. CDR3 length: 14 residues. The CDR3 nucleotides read TGTGCCAGCAGCCGCGGGGACCGTCGGGGGACCCAGTACTTC. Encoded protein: CASSRGDRRGTQYF.

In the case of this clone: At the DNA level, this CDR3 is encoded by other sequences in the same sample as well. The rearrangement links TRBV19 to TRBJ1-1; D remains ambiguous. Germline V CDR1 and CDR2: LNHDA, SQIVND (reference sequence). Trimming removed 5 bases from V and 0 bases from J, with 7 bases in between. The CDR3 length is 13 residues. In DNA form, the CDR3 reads TGTGCCAGTAGTGGTACACTGAACACTGAAGCTTTCTTT. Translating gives CASSGTLNTEAFF.

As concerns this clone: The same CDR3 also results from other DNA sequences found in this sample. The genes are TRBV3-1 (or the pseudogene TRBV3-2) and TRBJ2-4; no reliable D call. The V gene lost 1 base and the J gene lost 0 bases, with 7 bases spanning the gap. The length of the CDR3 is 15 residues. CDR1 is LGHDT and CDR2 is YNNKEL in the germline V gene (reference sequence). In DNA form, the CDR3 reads TGTGCCAGCAGCCAAGGTGGGCTAGCCAAAAACATTCAGTACTTC. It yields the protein CASSQGGLAKNIQYF.

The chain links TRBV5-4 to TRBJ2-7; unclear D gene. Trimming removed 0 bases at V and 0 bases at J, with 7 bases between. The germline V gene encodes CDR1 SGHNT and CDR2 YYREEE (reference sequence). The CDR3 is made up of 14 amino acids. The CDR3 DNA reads TGTGCCAGCAGCTTGGAAGCAGGCTCCTACGAGCAGTACTTC. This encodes CASSLEAGSYEQYF. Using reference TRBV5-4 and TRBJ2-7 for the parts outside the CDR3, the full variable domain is ETGVTQSPTHLIKTRGQQVTLRCSSQSGHNTVSWYQQALGQGPQFIFQYYREEENGRGNFPPRFSGLQFPNYSSELNVNALELDDSALYLCASSLEAGSYEQYFGPGTRLTVT.

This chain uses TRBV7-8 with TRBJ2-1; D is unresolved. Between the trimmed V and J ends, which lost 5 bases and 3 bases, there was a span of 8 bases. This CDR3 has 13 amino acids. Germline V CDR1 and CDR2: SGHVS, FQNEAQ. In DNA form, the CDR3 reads TGTGCCAGCAGCCGCGAGGACTACAATGAGCAGTTCTTC. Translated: CASSREDYNEQFF.

The chain's CDR3 is CASSFRTGMNTEAFF. The CDR3 DNA is TGCGCCAGCAGCTTTAGGACAGGCATGAACACTGAAGCTTTCTTT. This rearrangement joins TRBV5-1 to TRBJ1-1, with 7 bases that match TRBD1. The V gene's germline CDR1 is SGHRS and CDR2 YFSETQ. The CDR3 has 15 residues. After removal of 2 bases from V and 0 bases from J, the junction contained 4 bases not matched to a gene.

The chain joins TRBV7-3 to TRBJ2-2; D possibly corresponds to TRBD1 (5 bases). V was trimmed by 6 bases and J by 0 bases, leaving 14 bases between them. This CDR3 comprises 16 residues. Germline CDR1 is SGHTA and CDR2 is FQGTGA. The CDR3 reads CASSRFRDPNTGELFF. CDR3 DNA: TGTGCCAGCAGTCGATTCAGGGATCCGAACACCGGGGAGCTGTTTTTT.

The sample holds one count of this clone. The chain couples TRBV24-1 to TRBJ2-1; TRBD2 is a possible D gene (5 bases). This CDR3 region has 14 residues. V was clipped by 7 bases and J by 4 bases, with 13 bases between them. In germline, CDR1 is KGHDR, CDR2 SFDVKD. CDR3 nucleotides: TGTGCCACCAGAGAGGGTGGTCAGTACAATGAGCAGTTCTTC. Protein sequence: CATREGGQYNEQFF.

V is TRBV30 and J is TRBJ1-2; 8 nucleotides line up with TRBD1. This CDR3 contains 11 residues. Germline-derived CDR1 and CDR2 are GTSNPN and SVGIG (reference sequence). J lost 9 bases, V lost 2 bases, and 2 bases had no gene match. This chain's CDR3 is CAWSTGGSYTF. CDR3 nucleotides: TGTGCCTGGAGTACAGGGGGAAGCTACACCTTC.

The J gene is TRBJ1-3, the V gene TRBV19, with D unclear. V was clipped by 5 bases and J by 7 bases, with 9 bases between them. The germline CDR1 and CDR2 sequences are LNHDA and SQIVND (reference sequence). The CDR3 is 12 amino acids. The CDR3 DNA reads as TGTGCCAGTAGTGCCTTGAGGAACACCATATATTTT. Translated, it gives CASSALRNTIYF.

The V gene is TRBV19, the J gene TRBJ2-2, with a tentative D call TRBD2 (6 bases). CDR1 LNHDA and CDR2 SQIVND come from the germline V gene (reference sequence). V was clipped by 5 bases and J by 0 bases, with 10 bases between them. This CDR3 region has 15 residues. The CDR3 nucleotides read TGTGCCAGTAGTCCGCGGGACTCGAACACCGGGGAGCTGTTTTTT. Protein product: CASSPRDSNTGELFF.

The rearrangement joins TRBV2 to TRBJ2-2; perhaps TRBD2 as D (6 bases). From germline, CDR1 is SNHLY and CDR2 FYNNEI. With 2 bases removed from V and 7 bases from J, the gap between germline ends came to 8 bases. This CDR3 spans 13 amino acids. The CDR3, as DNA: TGTGCCAGCAGTGAAATCGGGGGCGGGGAGCTGTTTTTT. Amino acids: CASSEIGGGELFF.

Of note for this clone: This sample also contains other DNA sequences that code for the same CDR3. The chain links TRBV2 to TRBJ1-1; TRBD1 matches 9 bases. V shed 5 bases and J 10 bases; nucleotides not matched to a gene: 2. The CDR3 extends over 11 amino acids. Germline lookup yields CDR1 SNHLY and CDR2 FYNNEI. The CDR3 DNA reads TGTGCCAGCAGTCCACAGGGGGCAGCTTTCTTT. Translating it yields CASSPQGAAFF.

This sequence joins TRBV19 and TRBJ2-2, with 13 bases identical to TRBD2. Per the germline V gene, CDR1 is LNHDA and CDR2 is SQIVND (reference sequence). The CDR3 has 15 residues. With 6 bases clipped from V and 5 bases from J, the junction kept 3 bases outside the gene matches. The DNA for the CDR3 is TGTGCCAGTAGGGGACTAGCGGGGAGGACCGGGGAGCTGTTTTTT. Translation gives CASRGLAGRTGELFF.

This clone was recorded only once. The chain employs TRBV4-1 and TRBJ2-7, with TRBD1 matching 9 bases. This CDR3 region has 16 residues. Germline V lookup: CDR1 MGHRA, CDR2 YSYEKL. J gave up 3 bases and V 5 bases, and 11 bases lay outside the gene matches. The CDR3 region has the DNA TGCGCCAGCAGCATCAGTGCCGGGACAGGGTTCTACGAGCAGTACTTC. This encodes CASSISAGTGFYEQYF.

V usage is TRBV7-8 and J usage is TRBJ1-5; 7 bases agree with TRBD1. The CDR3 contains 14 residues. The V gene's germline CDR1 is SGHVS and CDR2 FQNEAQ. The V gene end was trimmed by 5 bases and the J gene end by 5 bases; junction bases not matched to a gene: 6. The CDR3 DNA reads TGTGCCAGCAGCGAAGACAGGGTGGATCAGCCCCAGCATTTT. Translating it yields CASSEDRVDQPQHF.

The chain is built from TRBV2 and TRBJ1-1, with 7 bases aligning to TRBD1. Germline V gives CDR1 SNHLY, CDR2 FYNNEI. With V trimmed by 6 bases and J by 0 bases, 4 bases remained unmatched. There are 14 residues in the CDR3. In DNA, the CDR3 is TGTGCCAGCAGACACAGGGGCCTGAACACTGAAGCTTTCTTT. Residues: CASRHRGLNTEAFF.

CDR3 sequence (DNA): TGTGCCAGCAGCTTAGGCGTAGCGGGGGGTTCGAATACGCAGTATTTT. Residues: CASSLGVAGGSNTQYF. The chain carries TRBV7-9 and TRBJ2-3; TRBD2 matches 10 bases. Germline V gene lookup returns CDR1 SEHNR and CDR2 FQNEAQ (reference sequence). V lost 1 base and J lost 7; bases outside the gene matches: 8. CDR3 size: 16 residues.